This T cell receptor (beta chain) emerged from a study of cytomegalovirus exposure and HLA in healthy donors. Study outcomes and limitations: Within an earlier analysis, most TCR beta V segments proved productive either about 87% or about 30% of the time. Presence/absence analyses supposed approximately even sequencing depth among donors. Based on reports, TCR beta sequences accurately predicted HLA-A and HLA-B alleles for most subjects. CMV serostatus was the sole immune exposure information available.

A remark on this clone: What it binds is unknown.

This CDR3 is 14 amino acids long. Germline V gene data show CDR1 as SNHLY and CDR2 as FYNNEI. V was clipped by 9 bases and J by 2 bases; unmatched bases: 6. Amplification used 60 Vbeta primers and 13 Jbeta primers. Method: immunoSEQ multiplex PCR; TCRdb's copy keeps in-frame clones and lacks some. The sample includes approximately 190,000 clones, about nine tenths of them seen just once. Sequencing was carried out using PBMCs. This TCR was sampled from a boy aged 2 to 10 in good health and CMV-seronegative. The rearrangement joins TRBV2 to TRBJ2-1; 8 positions match TRBD2. The CDR3 DNA sequence: TGTGCCAGGTCTATAGCGGGGACCTACAATGAGCAGTTCTTC. Encoded protein: CARSIAGTYNEQFF.